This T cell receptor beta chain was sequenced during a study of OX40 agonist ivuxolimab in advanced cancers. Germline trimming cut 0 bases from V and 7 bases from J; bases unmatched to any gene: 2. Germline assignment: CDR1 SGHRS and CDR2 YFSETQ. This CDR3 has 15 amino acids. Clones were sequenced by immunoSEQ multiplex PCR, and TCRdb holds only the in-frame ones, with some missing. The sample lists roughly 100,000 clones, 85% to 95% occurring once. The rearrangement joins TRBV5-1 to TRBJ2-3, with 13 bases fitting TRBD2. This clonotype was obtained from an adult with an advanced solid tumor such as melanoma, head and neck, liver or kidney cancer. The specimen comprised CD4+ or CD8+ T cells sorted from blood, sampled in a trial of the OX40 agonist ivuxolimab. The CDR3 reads CASSLGTSGSYTQYF. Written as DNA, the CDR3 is TGCGCCAGCAGCTTGGGGACTAGCGGGAGTTATACGCAGTATTTT.